The clone carrying this T cell receptor beta chain appeared once. The antigen is undetermined. The CDR3 length is 13 residues. The germline V gene has CDR1 SNHLY and CDR2 FYNNEI. Trimming took 8 bases from V and 2 from J; bases not matched to a gene: 3. The source of the sample is a study of cytomegalovirus exposure and HLA in healthy donors. In the study overall: Roughly 80 million unique TCRs from HLA-typed donors made up an early data release. Broader study findings: In a later analysis, several top co-occurrence clusters appeared linked to parvovirus B19, influenza, CMV and Epstein-Barr virus. The presence/absence work took it that sequencing depth was about the same across donors. HLA allele associations emerged for 16,951 TCR beta sequences in a later analysis, at 0.05 false discovery rate.

The PCR contained 60 Vbeta and 13 Jbeta primers. TCRdb's copy holds only in-frame clones and misses some; the assay was immunoSEQ multiplex PCR. Seen here are 90,000 to 130,000 clones, roughly 68% observed once, and the top ten hold roughly 2%. The rearrangement joins TRBV2 to TRBJ1-5; TRBD1 aligns across 7 bases. Sequencing input: PBMCs. The TCR comes from a woman in her twenties or thirties in good health and CMV-seronegative. CDR3 in DNA: TGTGCCAGCCACACAGGGGGCAATCAGCCCCAGCATTTT. This sequence encodes CASHTGGNQPQHF.